One T cell receptor (beta chain) is described in this entry. What it binds is unknown. The sample comes from a study of shared clonotypes between healthy human individuals. Study-level points and caveats: Tissues were not sampled, only blood, and their repertoires likely differ.

This CDR3 spans 14 amino acids. The V gene's germline CDR1 is ENHRY and CDR2 SYGVKD. With V trimmed by 5 bases and J by 5 bases, 6 bases remained unmatched. CD45RO-negative, CCR7-positively selected cells formed the naive CD8 fraction, excluding terminally differentiated effector memory CD45RA+ cells. Sequenced by immunoSEQ multiplex PCR; TCRdb stores in-frame clones only, minus some. Of about 590,000 clones listed, about 95% are singletons. The clonotype comes from a young woman in good health. The sample comprised naive CD8+ T cells sorted from blood. V is TRBV10-3 and J is TRBJ2-1, with TRBD1 identical over 7 bases. CDR3 nucleotides: TGTGCCATCAGTCCAGGGGGAGAACACAATGAGCAGTTCTTC. Its translation is CAISPGGEHNEQFF.